These 18 T cell receptor beta chains originate from one sample sequenced in a study of T cell repertoires in cytomegalovirus infection. A single record per CDR3 protein comes from TCRdb applying MiXCR to the reads. The sample records 650,000 to 900,000 distinct CDR3 sequences, roughly 29% being singletons. Which antigens these TCRs recognize remains unknown. Specimen: cultured CD8+ T cells from PBMCs, collected from culture after CMV antigen stimulation. The origin of the receptors is a human donor in good health (CMV status not recorded). Some clones in this sample may be carry-over from other donors' samples.

The J gene is TRBJ1-2, the V gene TRBV10-3; the D gene is possibly TRBD1 (5 bases). Germline loops: CDR1 ENHRY, CDR2 SYGVKD. The CDR3 consists of 15 residues. The V gene lost 1 base and the J gene lost 2 bases, with 11 bases spanning the gap. CDR3 coding DNA: TGTGCCATCAGTGAGTGGATGGACACCAACTATGGCTACACCTTC. Protein sequence: CAISEWMDTNYGYTF.

This clonotype was observed many times. The chain links TRBV7-9 to TRBJ2-1, with TRBD2 identical over 10 bases. Germline CDR1 SEHNR, CDR2 FQNEAQ (reference sequence). The CDR3 loop spans 14 amino acids. V was pared by 8 bases and J by 10 bases, with 11 bases of the junction left unmatched. CDR3 DNA sequence: TGTGCCAGCCCTGTAGCGGGGGGACGCGTCGAGCAGTTCTTC. Its translation is CASPVAGGRVEQFF.

The rearrangement uses TRBV12-3 or TRBV12-4 and TRBJ2-1, with D perhaps being TRBD1 or TRBD2 (5 bases each). This CDR3 region has 14 residues. The V and J ends lost 10 bases and 2 bases respectively, with 15 bases between them. Written as DNA, the CDR3 is TGTGCCACCGGGGACCTCGGCCCCTACAATGAGCAGTTCTTC. It translates to CATGDLGPYNEQFF.

In its sample, this clonotype was seen many times. This chain joins TRBV6-5 and TRBJ1-3, with D uncertain. The CDR3 extends over 14 amino acids. Germline assignment: CDR1 MNHEY and CDR2 SVGAGI. Trimming removed 0 bases from V and 0 bases from J, with 3 bases in between. The CDR3: CASSYSGSGNTIYF. Here the CDR3 DNA reads TGTGCCAGCAGTTACTCAGGCTCTGGAAACACCATATATTTT.

This clonotype showed up many times. The V and J genes are TRBV7-6 and TRBJ2-2; 7 bases fit TRBD1. The CDR3 is made up of 17 amino acids. Germline loops: CDR1 SGHVS, CDR2 FNYEAQ. Trimming cost V 5 bases and J 0 bases; bases outside gene matches: 9. The CDR3 loop reads CASSPTHRGANTGELFF. The DNA of the CDR3 is TGTGCCAGCAGCCCTACGCACAGGGGCGCGAACACCGGGGAGCTGTTTTTT.

This clonotype was seen a handful of times. This chain uses TRBV10-3 with TRBJ2-7, with D unresolved. There are 12 residues in the CDR3. V shed 0 bases and J shed 4 bases, with 4 bases lying between them. Germline V gene data show CDR1 as ENHRY and CDR2 as SYGVKD. The CDR3 DNA follows: TGTGCCATCAGTGAGTCGTTTTACGAGCAGTACGTC. This codes for CAISESFYEQYV.

This clonotype was counted between two and nine times. CDR3 DNA: TGTGCCAGCAGCTTAGACTCCGGGACAGGGGGCGCTAGGGCCAACGTCCTGACTTTC. Amino acids: CASSLDSGTGGARANVLTF. The V gene is TRBV7-9, the J gene TRBJ2-6; 12 bases line up with TRBD1. The CDR3 is 19 amino acids. Germline assignment: CDR1 SEHNR and CDR2 FQNEAQ (reference sequence). The J segment lost 5 bases and the V segment lost 1 base, leaving 9 bases of the junction unmatched. The whole variable domain, remainder taken from reference TRBV7-9 and TRBJ2-6, is DTGVSQNPRHKITKRGQNVTFRCDPISEHNRLYWYRQTLGQGPEFLTYFQNEAQLEKSRLLSDRFSAERPKGSFSTLEIQRTEQGDSAMYLCASSLDSGTGGARANVLTFGAGSRLTVL.

The J gene is TRBJ1-4, the V gene TRBV30; D perhaps matches TRBD1 (6 bases). The germline CDR1 and CDR2 sequences are GTSNPN and SVGIG (reference sequence). This CDR3 is 15 amino acids long. Trimming took off 2 bases at V and 4 bases at J, with 14 bases between the two ends. CDR3 sequence reads: CAWSNKQGDNEKLFF. The CDR3 nucleotides are TGTGCCTGGAGTAACAAACAGGGAGATAATGAAAAACTGTTTTTT.

The chain couples TRBV24-1 to TRBJ2-2; D call uncertain. The CDR3 is made up of 16 amino acids. The germline V gene has CDR1 KGHDR and CDR2 SFDVKD. Trimming took 0 bases from V and 6 from J, leaving 13 bases between them. This CDR3 reads CATSDLSGSRAGELFF. CDR3 sequence (DNA): TGTGCCACCAGTGATTTGTCGGGCAGTCGGGCCGGGGAGCTGTTTTTT.

The rearrangement joins TRBV7-6 to TRBJ1-6; TRBD1 is a possible D gene (6 bases). Germline-derived CDR1 and CDR2 are SGHVS and FNYEAQ. V lost 3 bases and J 0 bases, leaving 9 bases between the germline ends. The CDR3 runs to 16 residues. The CDR3 spells CASSFQGSSYNSPLHF. CDR3 coding DNA: TGTGCCAGCAGCTTCCAGGGGAGCTCCTATAATTCACCCCTCCACTTT.

The chain links TRBV4-1 to TRBJ2-3; 8 bases agree with TRBD1. CDR3 length: 18 residues. The V gene end was trimmed by 1 base and the J gene end by 3 bases; junction bases not matched to a gene: 12. Germline V gives CDR1 MGHRA, CDR2 YSYEKL. CDR3 sequence: CASSQGLRVDRGTDTQYF. Written as DNA, the CDR3 is TGCGCCAGCAGCCAAGGTCTTCGGGTAGACAGGGGAACAGATACGCAGTATTTT.

The table lists this clonotype with many counts. This chain joins TRBV3-1 and TRBJ2-5; 11 bases align to TRBD2. This CDR3 has 16 residues. CDR1 LGHDT and CDR2 YNNKEL come from the germline V gene (reference sequence). The trim removed 3 bases at V and 4 bases at J, leaving 7 bases unmatched. The CDR3 sequence is CASSHLAGGPSETQYF. The CDR3 coding sequence is TGTGCCAGCAGCCATTTAGCGGGGGGGCCGTCAGAGACCCAGTACTTC.

This clonotype showed up just a few times. The chain combines TRBV10-3 with TRBJ1-1, with TRBD1 identical over 7 bases. The V gene's germline CDR1 is ENHRY and CDR2 SYGVKD. The CDR3 loop spans 15 amino acids. With V trimmed by 2 bases and J by 3 bases, 6 bases remained unmatched. In DNA form, the CDR3 reads TGTGCCATCAGTGAGAGGGGGACAGACCACACTGAAGCTTTCTTT. This sequence encodes CAISERGTDHTEAFF.

This chain connects TRBV5-5 to TRBJ1-2, with D perhaps TRBD1 (6 bases). The CDR3 totals 12 residues. V lost 8 bases, J lost 4 bases, and 12 bases lay in between. The germline V gene has CDR1 SGHKS and CDR2 YYEKEE (reference sequence). The CDR3 DNA follows: TGTGCCAGTATAGGGGGAATCTATGGCTACACCTTC. Residues: CASIGGIYGYTF.

This clonotype was recorded a few times. The V call is TRBV7-2, the J call TRBJ1-5; no clear D gene. CDR3 size: 16 residues. The V and J ends lost 5 bases and 0 bases respectively, with 14 bases between them. In germline, CDR1 is SGHTA, CDR2 FQGNSA. The CDR3 loop reads CASSQNTRYSNQPQHF. The CDR3 DNA follows: TGTGCCAGCAGCCAAAATACCCGCTATAGCAATCAGCCCCAGCATTTT.

The CDR3 is CASRHELDRGPQTQYF. CDR3 sequence (DNA): TGTGCCAGCAGACACGAACTAGACAGGGGGCCTCAGACCCAGTACTTC. V and J are TRBV7-2 and TRBJ2-5; 10 bases match TRBD1. Per germline, CDR1 SGHTA and CDR2 FQGNSA. CDR3 size: 16 residues. Unmatched junction bases numbered 13, after V lost 6 bases and J lost 6 bases.

The V call is TRBV6-5, the J call TRBJ2-1, with D uncertain. V gave up 5 bases and J gave up 4 bases, with 6 bases separating them. The CDR3 spans 12 residues. Germline lookup yields CDR1 MNHEY and CDR2 SVGAGI. CDR3 protein: CASSDTYNEQFF. The CDR3 DNA sequence: TGTGCCAGCAGTGACACGTACAATGAGCAGTTCTTC.

The chain couples TRBV24-1 to TRBJ2-3, with 9 positions matching TRBD1. Germline V gene lookup returns CDR1 KGHDR and CDR2 SFDVKD. The CDR3 sequence is 16 residues long. Trimming at V came to 2 bases and at J to 6 bases, leaving 8 bases not matched to a gene. The CDR3 DNA is TGTGCCACCAGTGATTATACAGGGGGCCGGGTTGATACGCAGTATTTT. Its protein product is CATSDYTGGRVDTQYF.